This T cell receptor (beta chain) was profiled in a study of Graves' ophthalmopathy and Graves' hyperthyroidism (dated by TCRdb to the late 2010s). Looking at the study overall: A patient counted as having stable hyperthyroidism if there was no progression to ophthalmopathy within 18 months of follow-up. The study used signatures of the TCR beta repertoire to tell Graves' ophthalmopathy apart from Graves' hyperthyroidism and to predict which patients would progress to ophthalmopathy. In total, around 130 blood samples were TCR-sequenced: approximately 42 ophthalmopathy, 80 or so hyperthyroidism and about 17 hyperthyroidism-to-ophthalmopathy patients. To explore V-J signatures that distinguish ophthalmopathy from hyperthyroidism, a discovery set of roughly 98 patients was enrolled, made up of 40 to 45 with ophthalmopathy and 57 with stable hyperthyroidism. The independent validation cohort included about 19 hyperthyroidism patients plus 17 patients who later progressed from hyperthyroidism to ophthalmopathy. In a handful of hyperthyroidism patients, the T-cell repertoires found in thyroid tissue were compared with those found in blood. Following sampling, methimazole starting at 30 mg daily was administered to hyperthyroidism patients, and high-dose intravenous methylprednisolone was administered to ophthalmopathy patients.

For repertoire sequencing, TCR beta CDR3 regions were amplified from RNA transcripts. The first round was an RT-PCR using HTBI primers with the Qiagen OneStep RT-PCR kit, and this first round was followed by a second-round multiplex PCR, then size selection and purification. Libraries were sequenced paired-end with 100 bp reads on an Illumina HiSeq2000. The paper's data handling went like this. SOAPnuke was used to process the reads, throwing out any read that had adapters, had uncalled bases, had a mean Phred below 15, or lacked an exact constant-primer or identifier match. COPE v1.2.5 was used to merge the high-quality paired reads. Each unique nucleotide sequence was defined as a clonotype, and clonotypes were aligned to IMGT TRB V, D and J references with MiTCR v1.1. The analysis was limited to V-J combinations with a frequency above 0.0001, which together covered approximately 99% of repertoires. For each V-J combination, a TCR clonal expansion and chaos score was defined as F50 clonal expansion divided by the chaos observed in the TCRdist matrix. Welch's t-statistics and random forest were used to narrow the features down to roughly twelve V-J combinations, which were then fed into a naive Bayes classifier. The Morisita-Horn index was used to measure how similar the thyroid and blood repertoires were. The public reads were reprocessed in TCRdb via fastp at Q25 and MiXCR, keeping in-frame beta chains. When rows share a CDR3 protein, they turn into one entry using the most common DNA and genes. These V and J calls are TCRdb output, not the study's own analysis. The sample contains 900,000 to 1,200,000 distinct CDR3 sequences, 35% to 40% of them found a single time. The ten largest make up 8.5% to 14% of the sample.

This clonotype was detected many times. Its antigen is currently not known. There are no base qualities to consult, and no much larger clone falls within one base. Results and caveats for the whole study, not just this receptor: Sample size was not statistically predetermined, and group allocation was not concealed from the investigators. In validation, the model predicted ophthalmopathy progression with about 64% sensitivity and 72.22% specificity; approximately 12 predicted patients were CT-confirmed with GO in a median of approximately six months. Most expanded thyroid clonotypes with a frequency above 0.001 also appeared in blood, which suggests that blood repertoires may reflect the immune response in the thyroid. Ophthalmopathy was separated from stable hyperthyroidism by the 13-signature model with just under 90% sensitivity and less than 82% specificity in cross-validation and with 80%/75% in the test set.

Patients with hyperthyroidism were aged 18 to 65 years, had been newly diagnosed, and had a disease duration of less than 2 months. Patients with other autoimmune diseases, uncontrolled infections, pregnancy or lactation were excluded from the study. Clinical symptoms, serum thyroxine, TRAb, thyroid ultrasound and orbital computed tomography formed the basis of the diagnosis. Total RNA was extracted with Trizol reagent and quality-checked on an Agilent 2100 Bioanalyzer. The germline V gene provides CDR1 SQVTM and CDR2 ANQGSEA. Including cysteine and phenylalanine, the CDR3 has 12 amino acids. Just CDR3 DNA is preserved here, 36 bases in frame from base 1. V sheds 6 bases and J sheds 5 bases, leaving 13 bases between their ends.

Sequencing was performed on peripheral blood or thyroid tissue (not recorded which). The V and J segments used are TRBV29-1 and TRBJ1-2; a tentative D match to TRBD1 spans 5 bases. This clonotype originated in an adult man with Graves' hyperthyroidism. This receptor carries the CDR3 CSVVAGGYGYTF. The DNA sequence reads TGCAGCGTCGTGGCCGGGGGGTATGGCTACACCTTC.